Given below is one TCR beta chain in context. Its antigen is unknown. Qualities for individual bases were not recorded, and no much larger clone is one base off. The record originates from a study of identical twins listed by TCRdb under 2016. Regarding the complete study: To test whether fetal clonotypes persist, this study deep-sequenced TCR alpha and beta repertoires from monozygotic twins, from unrelated adults of various ages, and from cord blood. Replicate twin experiments were performed at different times using different library preparation protocols to rule out contamination. General study outcomes and caveats: Conclusions relied on cross-sectional statistical analysis, since the same donors could not be followed over many years. Compared with coincidental sharing between unrelated individuals, out-of-frame TCR alpha sequences shared between twins showed an excess of sequences with low generation probability. Abundant cord blood beta clonotypes carried fewer insertions; young adult naive repertoires showed a weaker similar trend, while memory repertoires showed none. Invariant T cells such as MAIT and iNKT could partly confound zero-insertion analyses, though diverse VJ usage argued against this for most clonotypes. In monozygotic twins, out-of-frame TCR alpha sharing was systematically underestimated by recombination models, although the models agreed with sharing between unrelated individuals. In beta out-of-frame sequences, excess twin sharing was weaker, because having fewer shared sequences lowered the signal-to-noise ratio.

The CDR3 numbers 15 residues from cysteine through phenylalanine. Only the CDR3 portion is preserved as DNA: 45 bases, with reading frame beginning at the first base. CDR1 and CDR2 (KGHDR, SFDVKD) derive from the germline V gene. V sheds 3 bases and J sheds 2 bases, leaving 10 bases between their ends. All donors were healthy Caucasians. Three unrelated non-twin adults were additionally sequenced: a male aged 18 to 30, a male aged 50 to 60 and a female aged 50 to 60. Miltenyi CD45RO+ enrichment and human naive T-cell isolation kits were used to isolate memory (CD45RO+) and naive T cells from PBMC. The method was 5' RACE. The sequencing machine was an Illumina HiSeq 2000. Template switching introduced a universal primer binding site; the final cDNA contained a unique molecular identifier, enabling accurate counting of TCR cDNA molecules. Specific primers in the conserved constant-segment region were used to synthesize first-strand cDNA for the TCR alpha and beta chains. To control for contamination, every cDNA library carried two barcodes: a SMART-Mk sample barcode plus Illumina barcodes. Two successive PCR steps introduced TruSeq adapter sequences along with Illumina sample barcodes. The Illumina HiSeq platform was used with custom primers to sequence TCR alpha and beta cDNA libraries. Under the source paper's analysis protocol: Unique molecular identifiers were extracted from raw reads with MiGEC, and CDR3 positions were determined with MiXCR. For each individual, recombination models were inferred using an EM algorithm with the repgenHMM and IGoR tools. Shared clonotypes were analyzed with the tcR package in R, and sharing was normalized by the product of cloneset sizes. Out-of-frame nonproductive sequences were analyzed to study raw recombination free of thymic and clonal selection effects. The public reads were quality trimmed at Q25 with fastp and then assembled into clones with MiXCR by TCRdb, keeping productive beta chains. CDR3 protein sequences are deduplicated, and each keeps its most common genes and DNA. In this record, the V and J calls reflect TCRdb's handling and not the investigators' own analysis. Across this sample there are about 450,000 distinct CDR3 sequences, with approximately 18% seen only once. The ten largest clones capture 9% to 15% of the sample.

The clonotype originates from a man aged 45-65 years in good health. Recombination joined TRBV24-1 with TRBJ1-5, and perhaps TRBD1 as D gene, on 5 matching bases. The specimen sequenced was naive T cells sorted from blood. The sample's cell subset or site label, decoded: cells isolated with a human naive T-cell isolation kit. Here is the DNA: TGTGCCACCAGTGATCCTCAGGGTGGCAATCAGCCCCAGCATTTT. The encoded protein is CATSDPQGGNQPQHF.